This T cell receptor beta chain stems from a study of T cells in localized non-small cell lung cancer. Findings of the study overall: Sequencing was restricted to one tumor region; therefore, heterogeneity remains possible. In the blood, greater T cell density corresponded to longer overall survival. The study detected a median about 50 of the top 100 tumor clones in adjacent lung. T cell clonality was highest in uninvolved adjacent lung, above tumor.

This CDR3 region has 12 residues. Germline V gene sequence: CDR1 SQVTM, CDR2 ANQGSEA. Germline trimming cut 7 bases from V and 2 bases from J; bases unmatched to any gene: 4. As for this clone: Its target is not known.

The method was immunoSEQ multiplex PCR; TCRdb's version includes in-frame clones alone and lacks a portion of them. The sample contains some 2,200 clones, 20% to 30% of which appear only once. The chain has TRBV29-1 and TRBJ1-1, with 7 bases that match TRBD1. This receptor was identified in a woman between 35 and 70 years old with stage III squamous cell lung carcinoma. This material consisted of lung tumor tissue, taken before any cancer treatment. The CDR3 region has the DNA TGCAGCGGGGGACAGACTAACACTGAAGCTTTCTTT. It is translated as CSGGQTNTEAFF. Using reference TRBV29-1 and TRBJ1-1 for the parts outside the CDR3, the full variable domain is SAVISQKPSRDICQRGTSLTIQCQVDSQVTMMFWYRQQPGQSLTLIATANQGSEATYESGFVIDKFPISRPNLTFSTLTVSNMSPEDSSIYLCSGGQTNTEAFFGQGTRLTVV.